This T cell receptor beta chain was captured by sequencing in a study of response to subunit inactivated influenza vaccine (dated by TCRdb to 2017 to 2018). For context, the study as a whole: Deep quantitative T cell receptor repertoire profiling was used in the study to track responses to a trivalent subunit inactivated influenza vaccine. The research as a whole found: According to the authors, only a limited number of new T cells may be recruited by each seasonal influenza vaccination.

V has 0 bases trimmed and J has 5 bases trimmed; junction bases matching no gene number 3. CDR1 and CDR2 are drawn from the germline V gene: MRHNA, SNTAGT. Including the terminal cysteine and phenylalanine, the CDR3 comprises 16 residues. Of the read, only the CDR3 DNA is kept; its 48 bases are in frame from base 1. Library preparation employed RT-PCR. The sequencer listed for this sample is Illumina HiSeq 2500. TCRdb ran its own pipeline on the public reads, namely fastp trimming at Q25 and MiXCR clone calling, and kept in-frame beta chains. Each record represents a unique CDR3 protein, reported with the most common genes and DNA among its rows. The sample data list hundreds of thousands of distinct CDR3 sequences, and 14% of these were observed just once. In total, the top ten clones hold about 7.6% of the sample. As regards this clonotype: Its antigen remains undetermined. The sample holds no much larger clone one base away, and base qualities are not on file.

The sequence joins TRBV6-4 to TRBJ2-2; the central 10 bases match TRBD2. The sequencing here drew on PBMCs from blood, taken 14 to 15 days before vaccination. The receptor comes from a man in his forties or fifties who received an inactivated influenza vaccine. Donor details come from another sample of the same person, matched by shared clones. The sequence in DNA is TGTGCCAGCAGTGACTCAGCGGGAGGGAAGACCGGGGAGCTGTTTTTT. Its product reads: CASSDSAGGKTGELFF.